The 29 T cell receptor beta chains presented below share a single source sample, sequenced in a study of blood T cell repertoires in COVID-19. Assay used: immunoSEQ multiplex PCR; TCRdb lists only in-frame clones, some missing. The sample contains approximately 290,000 clones, approximately 86% of which appear only once. Sequences were obtained from peripheral blood. These receptors were obtained from a human donor with COVID-19, enrolled during active disease. The donor label of this sample is uncertain.

The chain recombines TRBV7-2 with TRBJ2-7, with D perhaps TRBD1 (6 bases). Germline CDR1 and CDR2: SGHTA and FQGNSA. This CDR3 is built from 16 residues. With 1 base removed from V and 0 bases from J, the gap between germline ends came to 13 bases. The CDR3 loop is CASSLGPTGTSYEQYF. The CDR3 DNA sequence: TGTGCCAGCAGCTTAGGGCCTACAGGGACCTCCTACGAGCAGTACTTC.

The chain recombines TRBV7-9 with TRBJ2-7, with D maybe TRBD2 (6 bases). V lost 0 bases, J lost 3 bases, and 21 bases lay in between. The germline CDR1 and CDR2 sequences are SEHNR and FQNEAQ (reference sequence). This CDR3 has 18 residues. The CDR3 protein is CASSLAGGVTGMVYEQYF. CDR3 in DNA: TGTGCCAGCAGCTTAGCGGGAGGTGTGACGGGGATGGTCTACGAGCAGTACTTC.

The CDR3, as DNA: TGTGCCAGCAGCCCGACGTCGGGGTCTCAGCCCCAGCATTTT. It translates to CASSPTSGSQPQHF. The rearrangement uses TRBV9 and TRBJ1-5; unclear D gene. The V gene's germline CDR1 is SGDLS and CDR2 YYNGEE. This CDR3 has 14 residues. Trimming removed 4 bases from V and 6 bases from J, with 14 bases in between.

The chain is built from TRBV27 and TRBJ1-3, with D perhaps TRBD1 (5 bases). V dropped 5 bases and J dropped 0 bases, with 14 bases sitting between them. Per germline, CDR1 MNHEY and CDR2 SMNVEV (reference sequence). The CDR3 is made up of 16 amino acids. The CDR3 nucleotides are TGTGCCAGCAGTCCAGGGAGGCCCTACTCTGGAAACACCATATATTTT. Protein sequence: CASSPGRPYSGNTIYF.

This clone is a singleton in its sample. The CDR3 DNA reads TGTGCCAGCAGTAGCAGGGCTGGCTACACCTTC. Its translation: CASSSRAGYTF. The genes are TRBV28 and TRBJ1-2; a possible D gene is TRBD1 (5 bases). The CDR3 totals 11 residues. The V end was cut by 5 bases, the J end by 7 bases, with 8 bases between. Per germline, CDR1 MDHEN and CDR2 SYDVKM.

This clone was detected once. The chain joins TRBV29-1 to TRBJ1-2; D may be TRBD1 (5 bases). The CDR3 contains 13 residues. Trimming pared 2 bases from V and 5 bases from J, leaving 12 bases between. Germline V CDR1 and CDR2: SQVTM, ANQGSEA. The CDR3 DNA follows: TGCAGCGTTGAACGGGGCGGGGGGTATGGCTACACCTTC. Its protein is CSVERGGGYGYTF.

The V call is TRBV27, the J call TRBJ1-2; D is perhaps TRBD1 (5 bases). This CDR3 has 14 amino acids. Germline CDR1 MNHEY, CDR2 SMNVEV (reference sequence). V shed 6 bases and J shed 0 bases, with 11 bases lying between them. CDR3 sequence reads: CASSPGSANYGYTF. The CDR3 bases are TGTGCCAGCAGCCCAGGGTCAGCTAACTATGGCTACACCTTC.

This clone was recorded only once. V gene TRBV9 combines with J gene TRBJ1-4; D call uncertain. V lost 4 bases to trimming and J lost 7 bases, with 11 bases between them. CDR1 is SGDLS, CDR2 YYNGEE, per germline. This CDR3 comprises 13 residues. The CDR3 region is CASSPQASEKLFF. CDR3 nucleotide sequence: TGTGCCAGCAGCCCCCAAGCCTCTGAAAAACTGTTTTTT. Based on the CDR3 plus reference TRBV9 and TRBJ1-4, the full variable domain is DSGVTQTPKHLITATGQRVTLRCSPRSGDLSVYWYQQSLDQGLQFLIQYYNGEERAKGNILERFSAQQFPDLHSELNLSSLELGDSALYFCASSPQASEKLFFGSGTQLSVL.

The chain carries TRBV7-2 and TRBJ1-2, with D possibly matching TRBD1 (6 bases). The V end was cut by 0 bases, the J end by 7 bases, with 12 bases between. Germline CDR1 reads SGHTA; CDR2 reads FQGNSA. The CDR3 length is 14 residues. For the CDR3, the DNA is TGTGCCAGCAGCTTAGCGTTCGGACAGAGTGGCTACACCTTC. Encoded protein: CASSLAFGQSGYTF. Full variable domain (rest looked up from reference TRBV7-2 and TRBJ1-2): GAGVSQSPSNKVTEKGKDVELRCDPISGHTALYWYRQSLGQGLEFLIYFQGNSAPDKSGLPSDRFSAERTGGSVSTLTIQRTQQEDSAVYLCASSLAFGQSGYTFGSGTRLTVV.

The chain combines TRBV21-1 with TRBJ2-7; TRBD2 is the table's D call, not checked against the DNA. TRBV21-1 counts as a pseudogene. There are 11 residues in the CDR3. CDR3 protein: CARRRLVGQYF. CDR3 sequence (DNA): TGTGCCAGGAGGCGCCTTGTCGGGCAGTACTTC.

The chain couples TRBV18 to TRBJ2-1; 8 nucleotides match TRBD1. The CDR3 sequence is 15 residues long. Germline CDR1 and CDR2: KGHSH and LQKENI. J gave up 4 bases and V 2 bases, and 4 bases lay outside the gene matches. The CDR3: CASSPTGQEYNEQFF. Here the CDR3 DNA reads TGTGCCAGCTCACCAACGGGACAGGAATACAATGAGCAGTTCTTC.

This chain uses TRBV7-3 with TRBJ1-3; tentative D call: TRBD1 (5 bases). Germline CDR1 and CDR2: SGHTA and FQGTGA. V lost 0 bases, J lost 0 bases, and 9 bases lay in between. The length of the CDR3 is 16 residues. This CDR3 reads CASSLTGPTSGNTIYF. The CDR3 DNA reads as TGTGCCAGCAGCTTAACGGGGCCCACCTCTGGAAACACCATATATTTT.

This chain connects TRBV7-6 to TRBJ1-3; D is unclear. There are 15 residues in the CDR3. CDR1 and CDR2 from the germline V gene are SGHVS and FNYEAQ. V was shortened by 1 base and J by 0 bases, with 7 bases between the two germline ends. The CDR3 region is CASSLDSLSGNTIYF. CDR3 bases: TGTGCCAGCAGCTTAGACAGCCTCTCTGGAAACACCATATATTTT.

The chain links TRBV15 to TRBJ2-7; the D is unclear. Trimming left V 5 bases short and J 1 base short, with 12 bases between. Germline assignment: CDR1 LNHNV and CDR2 YYDKDF (reference sequence). There are 14 residues in the CDR3. Here the CDR3 reads CATSLDFTSYEQYF. Here the CDR3 DNA reads TGTGCCACCAGCCTAGACTTCACTTCCTACGAGCAGTACTTC. The full variable domain, completed using reference TRBV15 and TRBJ2-7, is DAMVIQNPRYQVTQFGKPVTLSCSQTLNHNVMYWYQQKSSQAPKLLFHYYDKDFNNEADTPDNFQSRRPNTSFCFLDIRSPGLGDTAMYLCATSLDFTSYEQYFGPGTRLTVT.

The rearrangement joins TRBV12-3 or TRBV12-4 to TRBJ2-1; 7 nucleotides match TRBD1. CDR3 length: 11 residues. The ends lost 6 bases at V and 12 bases at J; junction bases unmatched: 5. The CDR3 DNA sequence: TGTGCCAGCAGCCGCCGGGACAGGCAGTTCTTC. Residues: CASSRRDRQFF.

The chain has TRBV9 and TRBJ1-1, with 8 bases lining up with TRBD1. CDR1 and CDR2 from the germline V gene are SGDLS and YYNGEE. CDR3 size: 15 residues. V trimming: 5 bases; J trimming: 5 bases; junction bases outside the gene matches: 11. This CDR3 is CASSLGGNRGTEAFF. Here the CDR3 DNA reads TGTGCCAGCAGTCTAGGGGGGAACAGGGGGACTGAAGCTTTCTTT. Together with reference TRBV9 and TRBJ1-1, the CDR3 gives the full variable domain: DSGVTQTPKHLITATGQRVTLRCSPRSGDLSVYWYQQSLDQGLQFLIQYYNGEERAKGNILERFSAQQFPDLHSELNLSSLELGDSALYFCASSLGGNRGTEAFFGQGTRLTVV.

The J gene is TRBJ1-5, the V gene TRBV7-8, with D perhaps matching TRBD1 (5 bases). This CDR3 is 18 amino acids long. Trimming shortened V by 5 bases and J by 2 bases, and 22 bases separated the two germline ends. In germline, CDR1 is SGHVS, CDR2 FQNEAQ. The CDR3 DNA is TGTGCCAGCAGCCCCCTCATCGGCCTACAGGAACGCAATCAGCCCCAGCATTTT. Its translation is CASSPLIGLQERNQPQHF.

The genes are TRBV7-2 and TRBJ2-1, with TRBD1 identical over 7 bases. After removal of 2 bases from V and 4 bases from J, the junction contained 11 bases not matched to a gene. In germline, CDR1 is SGHTA, CDR2 FQGNSA. The CDR3 runs 17 residues. In DNA form, the CDR3 reads TGTGCCAGCAGCTTAACTGGGACAGCCCGGTTTTACAATGAGCAGTTCTTC. It translates to CASSLTGTARFYNEQFF.

The J gene is TRBJ1-5, the V gene TRBV7-6; 8 positions match TRBD1. The CDR3 has 15 residues. The germline V gene has CDR1 SGHVS and CDR2 FNYEAQ. V was clipped by 5 bases and J by 2 bases; unmatched bases: 5. DNA of the CDR3: TGTGCCAGCAGCAGCCAGGGGGCTGGCAATCAGCCCCAGCATTTT. Amino acid sequence: CASSSQGAGNQPQHF.

This clone occurred a few times. The chain couples TRBV7-2 to TRBJ2-7, with TRBD1 matching over 8 bases. This CDR3 is built from 15 residues. Trimming took 1 base from V and 6 from J; bases not matched to a gene: 8. Germline CDR1 and CDR2: SGHTA and FQGNSA. CDR3 residues: CASSLGGTGLREQYF. CDR3 DNA sequence: TGTGCCAGCAGCTTAGGCGGGACAGGCCTCCGCGAGCAGTACTTC.

This clone was recorded only once. V usage is TRBV19 and J usage is TRBJ2-5; TRBD1 is a possible D gene (6 bases). Germline V gives CDR1 LNHDA, CDR2 SQIVND (reference sequence). The ends were cut back, 11 bases at V and 4 bases at J, with 20 bases in the middle. The CDR3 is 14 residues long. The CDR3 coding sequence is TGTGCCTGCCGACGAACAGGGAATGTAGAGACCCAGTACTTC. Translated: CACRRTGNVETQYF.

This rearrangement joins TRBV6-2 or TRBV6-3 to TRBJ2-2; 9 nucleotides match TRBD2. This CDR3 has 16 amino acids. The ends lost 5 bases at V and 4 bases at J; junction bases unmatched: 8. The germline V gene has CDR1 MNHEY and CDR2 SVGEGT. CDR3 sequence (DNA): TGTGCCAGCAGTGACTTAGCGGGAGAGAGCACCGGGGAGCTGTTTTTT. This sequence encodes CASSDLAGESTGELFF.

The CDR3 nucleotides are TGCGCCAGCAGCCCCCCGCCGCGAGATGGAAACACCATATATTTT. It codes for CASSPPPRDGNTIYF. The rearrangement links TRBV10-2 to TRBJ1-3; D is undetermined. The germline gives CDR1 WSHSY, CDR2 SAAADI. V gave up 6 bases and J gave up 3 bases, with 15 bases separating them. The length of the CDR3 is 15 residues.

This clone was recorded once. This chain uses TRBV28 with TRBJ1-2; D uncertain. Germline V gives CDR1 MDHEN, CDR2 SYDVKM. V gave up 7 bases and J gave up 1 base, with 7 bases separating them. CDR3 length equals 12 residues. The CDR3 DNA reads TGTGCCAGCAAGGAGGTTAACTATGGCTACACCTTC. This codes for CASKEVNYGYTF.

A single count supports this clone. The chain carries TRBV7-2 and TRBJ1-1, with D tentatively TRBD1 (5 bases). Trimming took 3 bases from V and 6 from J, leaving 20 bases between them. This CDR3 contains 16 residues. The V gene's germline CDR1 is SGHTA and CDR2 FQGNSA. The CDR3 bases are TGTGCCAGCAGCTTGACCACCATGGGACTCGGAGCTGAAGCTTTCTTT. Encoded protein: CASSLTTMGLGAEAFF.

This chain uses TRBV12-5 with TRBJ1-5; D is possibly TRBD1 (5 bases). Between the trimmed V and J ends, which lost 4 bases and 6 bases, there was a span of 16 bases. The CDR3 extends over 15 amino acids. CDR1 is LGHNT, CDR2 FRNRAP, per germline. The CDR3 reads CASGSLGGIGQPQHF. CDR3 DNA: TGTGCTAGTGGTTCCTTGGGGGGGATTGGTCAGCCCCAGCATTTT. Full variable domain (remainder filled in from reference TRBV12-5 and TRBJ1-5): DARVTQTPRHKVTEMGQEVTMRCQPILGHNTVFWYRQTMMQGLELLAYFRNRAPLDDSGMPKDRFSAEMPDATLATLKIQPSEPRDSAVYFCASGSLGGIGQPQHFGDGTRLSIL.

The rearrangement links TRBV19 to TRBJ1-1, with 9 nucleotides matching TRBD1. This CDR3 has 14 residues. Germline V lookup: CDR1 LNHDA, CDR2 SQIVND (reference sequence). Trimming at V came to 8 bases and at J to 5 bases, leaving 9 bases not matched to a gene. CDR3 sequence reads: CASHELDRGTEAFF. The DNA of the CDR3 is TGTGCCAGTCACGAGCTAGACAGGGGGACTGAAGCTTTCTTT. Based on the CDR3 plus reference TRBV19 and TRBJ1-1, the full variable domain is DGGITQSPKYLFRKEGQNVTLSCEQNLNHDAMYWYRQDPGQGLRLIYYSQIVNDFQKGDIAEGYSVSREKKESFPLTVTSAQKNPTAFYLCASHELDRGTEAFFGQGTRLTVV.

The chain has TRBV30 and TRBJ1-2; D call uncertain. CDR1 and CDR2 (germline): GTSNPN, SVGIG (reference sequence). V dropped 1 base and J dropped 5 bases, with 5 bases sitting between them. The CDR3 contains 11 residues. CDR3 nucleotide sequence: TGTGCCTGGAGTGCCCGTTATGGCTACACCTTC. Protein product: CAWSARYGYTF.

The gene calls are TRBV9 and TRBJ2-2, with TRBD2 identical over 11 bases. Germline V lookup: CDR1 SGDLS, CDR2 YYNGEE. The CDR3 is made up of 17 amino acids. The V and J ends lost 0 bases and 7 bases, in that order; junction bases with no gene match: 8. The CDR3 protein is CASSVVPSGRRGGELFF. The DNA of the CDR3 is TGTGCCAGCAGCGTAGTTCCTAGCGGGAGGAGGGGCGGGGAGCTGTTTTTT.